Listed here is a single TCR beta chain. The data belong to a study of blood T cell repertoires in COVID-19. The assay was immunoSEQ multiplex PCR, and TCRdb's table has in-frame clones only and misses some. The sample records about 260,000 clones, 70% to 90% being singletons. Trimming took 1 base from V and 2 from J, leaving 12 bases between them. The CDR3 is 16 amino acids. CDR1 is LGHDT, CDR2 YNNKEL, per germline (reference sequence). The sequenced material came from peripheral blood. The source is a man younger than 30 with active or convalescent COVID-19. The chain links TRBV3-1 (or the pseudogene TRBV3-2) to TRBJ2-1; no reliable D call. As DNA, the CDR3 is TGTGCCAGCAGCCAAGTGGTTAGTAATACCTACAATGAGCAGTTCTTC. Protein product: CASSQVVSNTYNEQFF.